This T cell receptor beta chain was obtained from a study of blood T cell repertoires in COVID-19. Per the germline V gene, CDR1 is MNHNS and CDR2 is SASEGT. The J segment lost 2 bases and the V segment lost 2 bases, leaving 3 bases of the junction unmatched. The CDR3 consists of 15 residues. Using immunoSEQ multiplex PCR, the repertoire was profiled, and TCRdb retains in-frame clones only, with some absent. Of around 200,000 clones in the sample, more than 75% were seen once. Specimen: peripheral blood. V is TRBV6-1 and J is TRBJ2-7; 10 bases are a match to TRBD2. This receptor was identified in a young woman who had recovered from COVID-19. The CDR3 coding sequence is TGTGCCAGCAGTGAACGAGCGGGGGGGCCCTACGAGCAGTACTTC. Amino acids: CASSERAGGPYEQYF.